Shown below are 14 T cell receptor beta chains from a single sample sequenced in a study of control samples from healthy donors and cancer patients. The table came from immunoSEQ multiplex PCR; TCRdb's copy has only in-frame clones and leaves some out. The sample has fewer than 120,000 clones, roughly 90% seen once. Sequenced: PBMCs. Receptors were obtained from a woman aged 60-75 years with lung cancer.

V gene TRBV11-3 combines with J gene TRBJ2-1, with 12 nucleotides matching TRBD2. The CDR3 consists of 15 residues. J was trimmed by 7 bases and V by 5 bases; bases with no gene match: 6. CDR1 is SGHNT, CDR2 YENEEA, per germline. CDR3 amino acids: CASSERTSGKNEQFF. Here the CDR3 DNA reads TGTGCCAGCAGCGAACGGACTAGCGGGAAGAATGAGCAGTTCTTC. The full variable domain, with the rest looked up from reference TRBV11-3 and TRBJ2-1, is EAGVVQSPRYKIIEKKQPVAFWCNPISGHNTLYWYLQNLGQGPELLIRYENEEAVDDSQLPKDRFSAERLKGVDSTLKIQPAELGDSAVYLCASSERTSGKNEQFFGPGTRLTVL.

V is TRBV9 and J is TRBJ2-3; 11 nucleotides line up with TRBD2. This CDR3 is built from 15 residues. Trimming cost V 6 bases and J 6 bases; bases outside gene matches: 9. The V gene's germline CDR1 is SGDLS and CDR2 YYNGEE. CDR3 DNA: TGTGCCAGCACCTATAGCGGGGGGGCGAGGGATACGCAGTATTTT. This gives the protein CASTYSGGARDTQYF.

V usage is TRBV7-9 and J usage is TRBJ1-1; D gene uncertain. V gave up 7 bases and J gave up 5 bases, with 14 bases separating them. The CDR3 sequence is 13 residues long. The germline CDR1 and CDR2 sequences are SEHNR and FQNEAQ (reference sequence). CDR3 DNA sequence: TGTGCCAGCACCCCCTTTCAAGAAACTGAAGCTTTCTTT. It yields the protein CASTPFQETEAFF.

The CDR3: CASSGPGTGHSPLHF. DNA of the CDR3: TGTGCCAGCAGCGGTCCCGGGACAGGGCATTCACCCCTCCACTTT. The chain uses TRBV9 and TRBJ1-6; 9 nucleotides agree with TRBD1. J was trimmed by 8 bases and V by 3 bases; bases with no gene match: 6. This CDR3 has 15 residues. CDR1 is SGDLS, CDR2 YYNGEE, per germline.

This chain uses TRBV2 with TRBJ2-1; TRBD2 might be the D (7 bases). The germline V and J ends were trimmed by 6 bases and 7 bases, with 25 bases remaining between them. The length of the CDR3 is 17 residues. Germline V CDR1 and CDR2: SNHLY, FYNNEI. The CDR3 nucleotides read TGTGCCAGCAGGTCACAGGGAGCGGGGAACTGGCAAAATGAGCAGTTCTTC. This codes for CASRSQGAGNWQNEQFF. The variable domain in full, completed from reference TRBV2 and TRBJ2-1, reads EPEVTQTPSHQVTQMGQEVILRCVPISNHLYFYWYRQILGQKVEFLVSFYNNEISEKSEIFDDQFSVERPDGSNFTLKIRSTKLEDSAMYFCASRSQGAGNWQNEQFFGPGTRLTVL.

The CDR3 nucleotides read TGTGCCAGCAGCGATAAATCCAGGGGGCCTTATGGCTACACCTTC. It codes for CASSDKSRGPYGYTF. The chain links TRBV7-2 to TRBJ1-2; 8 bases fit TRBD1. CDR3 size: 15 residues. Germline loops: CDR1 SGHTA, CDR2 FQGNSA. V gave up 5 bases and J gave up 5 bases; unmatched junction bases: 10.

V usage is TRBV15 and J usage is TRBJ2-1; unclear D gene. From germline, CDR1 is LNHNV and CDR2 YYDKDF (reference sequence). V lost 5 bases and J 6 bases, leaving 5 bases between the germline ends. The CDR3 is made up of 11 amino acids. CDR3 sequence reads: CATSGFNEQFF. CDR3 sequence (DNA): TGTGCCACCAGCGGATTCAATGAGCAGTTCTTC.

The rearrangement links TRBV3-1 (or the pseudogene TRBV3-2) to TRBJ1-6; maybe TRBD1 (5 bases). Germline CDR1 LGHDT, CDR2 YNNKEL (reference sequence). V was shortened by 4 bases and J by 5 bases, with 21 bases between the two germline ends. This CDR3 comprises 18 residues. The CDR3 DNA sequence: TGTGCCAGCAGCCGAACAGGAGTGACGGGTCTTGATAATTCACCCCTCCACTTT. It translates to CASSRTGVTGLDNSPLHF.

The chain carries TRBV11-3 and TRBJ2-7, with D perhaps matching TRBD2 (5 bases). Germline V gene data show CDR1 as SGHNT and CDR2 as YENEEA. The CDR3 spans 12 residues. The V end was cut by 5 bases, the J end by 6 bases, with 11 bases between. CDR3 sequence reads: CASSADYGEQYF. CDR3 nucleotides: TGTGCCAGCAGCGCAGACTACGGCGAGCAGTACTTC.

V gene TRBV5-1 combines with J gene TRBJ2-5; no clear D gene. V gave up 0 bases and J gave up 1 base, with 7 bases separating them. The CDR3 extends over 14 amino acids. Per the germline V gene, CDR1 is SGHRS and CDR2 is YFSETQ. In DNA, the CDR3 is TGCGCCAGCAGCTTGGCCCCCGGCCAAGAGACCCAGTACTTC. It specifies CASSLAPGQETQYF. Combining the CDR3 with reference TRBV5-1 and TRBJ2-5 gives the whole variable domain KAGVTQTPRYLIKTRGQQVTLSCSPISGHRSVSWYQQTPGQGLQFLFEYFSETQRNKGNFPGRFSGRQFSNSRSEMNVSTLELGDSALYLCASSLAPGQETQYFGPGTRLLVL.

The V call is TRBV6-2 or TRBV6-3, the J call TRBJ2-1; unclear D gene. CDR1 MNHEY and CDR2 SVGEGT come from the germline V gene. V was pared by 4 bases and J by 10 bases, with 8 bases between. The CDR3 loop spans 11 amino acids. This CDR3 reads CASSFVGEQFF. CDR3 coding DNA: TGTGCCAGCAGTTTTGTCGGGGAGCAGTTCTTC.

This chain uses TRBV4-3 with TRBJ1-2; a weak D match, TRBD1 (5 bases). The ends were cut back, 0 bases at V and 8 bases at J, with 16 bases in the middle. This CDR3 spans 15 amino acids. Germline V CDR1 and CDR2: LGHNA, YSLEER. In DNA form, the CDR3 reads TGCGCCAGCAGCCAAGAGGCGGGAGGGGCGGAGGGCTACACCTTC. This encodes CASSQEAGGAEGYTF.

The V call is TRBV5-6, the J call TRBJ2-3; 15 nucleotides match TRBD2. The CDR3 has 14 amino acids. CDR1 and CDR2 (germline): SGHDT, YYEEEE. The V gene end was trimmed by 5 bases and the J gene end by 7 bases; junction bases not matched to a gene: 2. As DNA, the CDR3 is TGTGCCAGCAGAGGGACTAGCGGGAGGAATACGCAGTATTTT. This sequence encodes CASRGTSGRNTQYF.

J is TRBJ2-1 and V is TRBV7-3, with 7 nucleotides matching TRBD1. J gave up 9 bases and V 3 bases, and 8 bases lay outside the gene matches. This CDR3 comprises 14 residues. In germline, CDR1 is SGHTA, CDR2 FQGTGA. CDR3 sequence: CASSFRGGEGEQFF. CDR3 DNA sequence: TGTGCCAGCAGCTTTAGAGGGGGCGAGGGTGAGCAGTTCTTC. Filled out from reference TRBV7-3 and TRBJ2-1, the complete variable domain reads GAGVSQTPSNKVTEKGKYVELRCDPISGHTALYWYRQSLGQGPEFLIYFQGTGAADDSGLPNDRFFAVRPEGSVSTLKIQRTERGDSAVYLCASSFRGGEGEQFFGPGTRLTVL.